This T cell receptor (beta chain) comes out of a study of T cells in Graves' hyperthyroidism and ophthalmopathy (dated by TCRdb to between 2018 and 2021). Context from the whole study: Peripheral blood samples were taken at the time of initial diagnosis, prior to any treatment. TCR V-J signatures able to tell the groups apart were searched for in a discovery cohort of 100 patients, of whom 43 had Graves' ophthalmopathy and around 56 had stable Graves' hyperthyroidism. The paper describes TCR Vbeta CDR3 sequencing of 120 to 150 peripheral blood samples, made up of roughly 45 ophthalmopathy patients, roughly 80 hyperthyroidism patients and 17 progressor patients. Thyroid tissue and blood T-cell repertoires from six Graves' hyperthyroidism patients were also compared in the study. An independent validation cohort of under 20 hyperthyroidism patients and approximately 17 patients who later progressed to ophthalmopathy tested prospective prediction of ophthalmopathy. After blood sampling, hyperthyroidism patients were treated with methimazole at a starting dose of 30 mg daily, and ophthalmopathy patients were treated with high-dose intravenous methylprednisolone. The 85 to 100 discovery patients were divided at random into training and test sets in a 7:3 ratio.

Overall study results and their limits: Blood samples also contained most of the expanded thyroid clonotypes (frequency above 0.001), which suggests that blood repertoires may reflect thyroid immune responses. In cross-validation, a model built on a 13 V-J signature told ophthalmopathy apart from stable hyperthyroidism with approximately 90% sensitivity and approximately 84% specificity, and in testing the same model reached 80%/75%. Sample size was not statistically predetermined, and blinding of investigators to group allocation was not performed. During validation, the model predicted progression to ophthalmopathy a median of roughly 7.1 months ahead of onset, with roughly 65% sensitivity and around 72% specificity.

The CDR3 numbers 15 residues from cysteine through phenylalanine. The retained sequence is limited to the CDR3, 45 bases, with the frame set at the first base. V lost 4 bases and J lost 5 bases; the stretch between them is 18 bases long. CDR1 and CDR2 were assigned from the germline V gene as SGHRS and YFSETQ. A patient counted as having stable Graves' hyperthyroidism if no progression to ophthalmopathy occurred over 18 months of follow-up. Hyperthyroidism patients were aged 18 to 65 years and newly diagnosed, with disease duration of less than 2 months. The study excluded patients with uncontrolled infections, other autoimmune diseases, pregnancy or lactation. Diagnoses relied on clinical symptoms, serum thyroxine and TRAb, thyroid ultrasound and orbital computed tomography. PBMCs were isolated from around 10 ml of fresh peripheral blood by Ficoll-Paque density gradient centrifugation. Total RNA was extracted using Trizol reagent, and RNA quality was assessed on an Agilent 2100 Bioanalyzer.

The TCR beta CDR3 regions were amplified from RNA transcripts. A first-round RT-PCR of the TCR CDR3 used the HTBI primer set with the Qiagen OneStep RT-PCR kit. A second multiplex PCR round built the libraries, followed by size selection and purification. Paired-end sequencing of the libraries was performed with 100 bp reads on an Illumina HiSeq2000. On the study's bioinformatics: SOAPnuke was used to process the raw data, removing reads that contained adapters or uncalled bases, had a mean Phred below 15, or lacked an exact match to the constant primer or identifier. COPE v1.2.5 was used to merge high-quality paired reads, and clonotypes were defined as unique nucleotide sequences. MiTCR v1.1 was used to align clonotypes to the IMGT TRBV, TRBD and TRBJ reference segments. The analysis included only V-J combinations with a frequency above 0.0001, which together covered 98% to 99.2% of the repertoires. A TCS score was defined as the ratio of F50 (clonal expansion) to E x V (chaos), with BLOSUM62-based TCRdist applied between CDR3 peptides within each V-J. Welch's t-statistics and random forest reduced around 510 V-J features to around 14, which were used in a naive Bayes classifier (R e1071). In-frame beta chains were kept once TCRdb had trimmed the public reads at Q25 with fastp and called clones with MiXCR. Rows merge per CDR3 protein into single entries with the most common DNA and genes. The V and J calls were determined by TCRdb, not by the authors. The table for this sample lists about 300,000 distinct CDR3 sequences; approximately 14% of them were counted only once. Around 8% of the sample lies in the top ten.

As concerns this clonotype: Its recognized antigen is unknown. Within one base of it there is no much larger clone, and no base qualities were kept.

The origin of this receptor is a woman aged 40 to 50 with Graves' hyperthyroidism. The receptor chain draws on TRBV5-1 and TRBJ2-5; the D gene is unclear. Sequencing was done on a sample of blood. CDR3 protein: CASSPTGWGGETQYF. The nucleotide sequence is TGCGCCAGCAGCCCGACCGGTTGGGGTGGTGAGACCCAGTACTTC.